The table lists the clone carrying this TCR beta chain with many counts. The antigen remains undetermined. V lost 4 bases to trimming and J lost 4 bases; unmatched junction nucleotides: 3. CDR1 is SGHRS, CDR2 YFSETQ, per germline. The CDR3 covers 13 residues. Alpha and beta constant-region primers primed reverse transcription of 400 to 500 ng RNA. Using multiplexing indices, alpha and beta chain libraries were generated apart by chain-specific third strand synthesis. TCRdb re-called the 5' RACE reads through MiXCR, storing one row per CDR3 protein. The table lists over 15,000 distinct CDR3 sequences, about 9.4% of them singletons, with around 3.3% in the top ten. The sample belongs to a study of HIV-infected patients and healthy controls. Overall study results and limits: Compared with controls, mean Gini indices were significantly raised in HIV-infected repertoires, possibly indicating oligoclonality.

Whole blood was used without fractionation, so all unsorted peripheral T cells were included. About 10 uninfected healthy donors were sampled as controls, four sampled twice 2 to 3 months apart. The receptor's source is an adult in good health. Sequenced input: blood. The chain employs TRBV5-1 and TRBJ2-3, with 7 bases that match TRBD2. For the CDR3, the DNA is TGCGCCAGCAGCCCGGGGGGTCCAGATACGCAGTATTTT. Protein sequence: CASSPGGPDTQYF.